This TCR beta chain stems from a study of shared clonotypes between healthy human individuals. Whole-study context: Three plates were used per donor for CD4 naive, three for CD4 memory, two for CD8 naive and one for CD8 memory.

CDR3 length: 18 residues. CDR1 LNHDA and CDR2 SQIVND come from the germline V gene (reference sequence). Trimming at V came to 9 bases and at J to 1 base, leaving 15 bases not matched to a gene. Assay used: immunoSEQ multiplex PCR; TCRdb lists only in-frame clones, some missing. The sample holds 2,500,000 or so clones; 80% to 95% are singletons and the top ten take about 0.36%. Overall study findings and caveats: Only blood samples were collected, and tissue repertoires likely differ. Shared clonotypes across all four donors exceeded non-shared ones in generation probability.

Investigators divided CD4+ cells into CD45RA+ naive and CD45RA-negative memory subsets. On this clone itself: The antigen is not known.

The sequencing sample was made of naive CD4+ T cells from PBMCs. Subset given: CD45RA+ positively selected. The chain recombines TRBV19 with TRBJ2-3, with 11 positions matching TRBD2. The origin of this receptor is a man in his late teens or twenties in good health. Some clones in this sample may be carry-over from other donors' samples. CDR3 region: CASTNSGRARTRTDTQYF. CDR3 in DNA: TGTGCCAGCACAAATAGCGGGAGGGCACGAACACGCACAGATACGCAGTATTTT.